This T cell receptor beta chain was sequenced for a study of T cell responses to AZD1222 COVID-19 vaccine (TCRdb year 2021). A note on the overall study: A total of 240 or so trial participants underwent TCR sequencing, of whom about 200 had received two doses of AZD1222 and some 26 had received two doses of the MenACWY control vaccine. Trial participants were enrolled by age into subgroups of 18-55, 56-69 and 70-plus years, and around 150, 29 and 61 TCR-sequenced participants, respectively, were included in these subgroups.

The CDR3 regions of human TCRbeta chains were analyzed by immunosequencing. The paper's data handling went like this. TCRs in the repertoires were compared against a reference library of SARS-CoV-2-specific TCRs that had been generated with the MIRA antigen-specificity platform. Breadth meant the fraction of unique TCRs that were SARS-CoV-2-associated, whereas depth meant the fraction of total T cells that were SARS-CoV-2-associated. Each spike-specific TCR was assigned to its reactive spike region and to a CD4 or CD8 class using the MIRA data. Log10-transformed breadth and depth values were compared by one-way ANOVA with Sidak's multiple comparisons tests. TCRdb provides this immuneACCESS table in a form limited to in-frame rearrangements. Some clones are lacking; in checked studies, under half of them reflect an unresolved V gene, and why the rest are absent is not known. V and J calls plus clone size are reproduced from that table; the DNA served to infer D and trimming. This sample holds 140,000 to 150,000 clones; around nine tenths were observed only once. Jointly, the top ten make up roughly 1.7% of the sample.

The time point label here, explained by the study, means: about 28 days (+/-7) after the second vaccine dose. Because spike-specific TCR depth and breadth did not differ between the two schedules, AZD1222 recipients who got a second dose at roughly 4 weeks were pooled with those who got a second dose at roughly 12 weeks. Vaccinee samples were obtained from the UK trials COV001 and COV002, which included a single-blind randomized controlled phase 2/3 trial of AZD1222 (ChAdOx1 nCoV-19) in healthy adults. For TCRbeta chain sequencing, PBMC samples from trial participants were taken at day 0 and at day 28 after the second dose. Beyond this particular receptor, the publication reports: Most participants were white British and females outnumbered males, and the authors suggested that clonal diversity may have been underestimated. No day 14 peak-response samples were available, so repertoires were characterized only after the peak T cell response. Conclusions about previously exposed vaccinees are limited, since just 5 to 7 AZD1222 recipients were seropositive for SARS-CoV-2 at baseline. A significant rise in spike-specific TCR breadth and depth was observed after two AZD1222 doses relative to day 0 and relative to MenACWY recipients. Reportedly, almost half of the unique spike-specific TCRs recognized epitopes lying outside the regions that are mutated in the B.1.351 and B.1.1.7 variants. The 56-69-year group was small, and its depth increase did not reach significance, likely because of low power. The whole spike protein was spanned by vaccine-associated CD4 TCRs, and dominant responses were seen in regions 160-218 and 743-854.

CDR1 and CDR2 (MGHRA, YSYEKL) derive from the germline V gene. From its cysteine to its phenylalanine, the CDR3 spans 14 amino acids. Of the read, only the CDR3 DNA is kept; its 42 bases are in frame from base 1. The V end loses 0 bases and the J end loses 3 bases, and a stretch of 9 bases separates them. Concerning this clone: Its binding antigen is unknown. It has no much larger one-base neighbor in the sample; base qualities were not kept.

The sequencing here drew on peripheral blood, taken 28 days after the second AZD1222 dose. The chain was built from TRBV4-1 and TRBJ2-7, with the identity of the D gene unclear. This TCR was recovered from an adult who received the AZD1222 COVID-19 vaccine. The nucleotides read TGCGCCAGCAGCCAAGATAGAGAGTTCTACGAGCAGTACTTC. Translated, this is CASSQDREFYEQYF.